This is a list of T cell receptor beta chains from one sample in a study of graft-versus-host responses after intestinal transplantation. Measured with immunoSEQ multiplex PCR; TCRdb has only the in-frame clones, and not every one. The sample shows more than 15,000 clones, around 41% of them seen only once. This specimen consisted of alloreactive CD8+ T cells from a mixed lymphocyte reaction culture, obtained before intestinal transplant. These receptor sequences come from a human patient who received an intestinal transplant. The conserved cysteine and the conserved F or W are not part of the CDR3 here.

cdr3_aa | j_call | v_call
ASSFQIAGAAYEQY | TRBJ2-7 | TRBV27
ASRTGSTDTQY | TRBJ2-3 | TRBV10-2
ASSTRPRRGRENTEAF | TRBJ1-1 | TRBV5-4
ASSYFRLAGVPEQY | TRBJ2-7 | TRBV6-5
ATSRDRGIHNSPLH | TRBJ1-6 | TRBV15
ASSLHIQGTSTDTQY | TRBJ2-3 | TRBV7-6
ASSSGLQPYEQY | TRBJ2-7 | TRBV2
ASSIWFSVLSNQPQH | TRBJ1-5 | TRBV19
ASSFSGDGSYEQY | TRBJ2-7 | TRBV5-1
AWRRGKGYT | TRBJ1-2 | TRBV30
ASSLAGGYEQY | TRBJ2-7 | TRBV4-1
ASSLDFWGNQGYNEQF | TRBJ2-1 | TRBV7-6
ASSLLGGQETQY | TRBJ2-5 | TRBV7-6
ASSVLGRGAGELF | TRBJ2-2 | TRBV9
ATSRDLGAGQPQH | TRBJ1-5 | TRBV15
ASSYTTWGDEQF | TRBJ2-1 | TRBV6-5
ASSLAGSYNEQF | TRBJ2-1 | TRBV11-2
ASSLGSAYYGYT | TRBJ1-2 | TRBV5-6
ASSQPRRKSPINTDTQY | TRBJ2-3 | TRBV23-1
ASSLLDRSEQY | TRBJ2-7 | TRBV10-2
ASRPLVGVETQY | TRBJ2-5 | TRBV27
ASSPFLGDQPQH | TRBJ1-5 | TRBV18
ASSRDRAYNSPLH | TRBJ1-6 | TRBV7-6
ASSLEGEDIQY | TRBJ2-4 | TRBV5-5
ASSYRGAKNIQY | TRBJ2-4 | TRBV6-5
ASRVGGALIGGVFEKLF | TRBJ1-4 | TRBV2
ASSPGLTYEQY | TRBJ2-7 | TRBV5-1
ASSPGDNYGYT | TRBJ1-2 | TRBV6-8
ASSLGGSGYGYT | TRBJ1-2 | TRBV5-1
ASSLPTDLNTEAF | TRBJ1-1 | TRBV5-4
ASSQATGGNYGYT | TRBJ1-2 | TRBV4-1
ASSSLSPDEQY | NA | TRBV27
ASRPLTEMSGYT | TRBJ1-2 | TRBV6-5
ASSMATSGSTDTQY | TRBJ2-3 | TRBV19
ASSLDPQYSKFFAGDEAF | TRBJ1-1 | TRBV5-1
ASSEKDRERPPYEQY | TRBJ2-7 | TRBV2
ASSYGDGNTEAF | TRBJ1-1 | TRBV6-8
AWSVSAPGELF | TRBJ2-2 | TRBV30
ASSDVSNTEAF | TRBJ1-1 | TRBV19
ASTAPGDTNYGYT | TRBJ1-2 | TRBV6-5
ASSEEWGQETQY | TRBJ2-5 | TRBV2
ASSLGQGLGGYEQY | TRBJ2-7 | TRBV5-1
ASSYYPLGSTYEQY | TRBJ2-7 | TRBV6-9
ASSQDLAGLNTEAF | TRBJ1-1 | TRBV5-5
ASSQDIQGRTEAF | TRBJ1-1 | TRBV4-3
ASSGGGRNTEAF | TRBJ1-1 | TRBV7-2
ASSHTADVVDPYEQY | TRBJ2-7 | TRBV14
ASSLIPGGWQETQY | TRBJ2-5 | TRBV5-1
ASSPPPWDRGFGEQY | TRBJ2-7 | TRBV18
ASSPNTGNYGYT | TRBJ1-2 | TRBV18
ASSGTGGSQETQY | TRBJ2-5 | TRBV6-5
ASSSIAENGTPDTDTQY | TRBJ2-3 | TRBV11-2
ASSVGATPRGSRNEQF | TRBJ2-1 | TRBV9
ASSRLPGQGAITEAF | TRBJ1-1 | TRBV4-1
ASSTPGGSGNTIY | TRBJ1-3 | TRBV6-6
ASRAGTSASYEQY | TRBJ2-7 | TRBV2
ASSPQGGNQPQH | TRBJ1-5 | TRBV28